The clone carrying this TCR beta chain was seen only once. Trimming shortened V by 4 bases and J by 2 bases, and 9 bases separated the two germline ends. CDR1 is SGHNT, CDR2 YYREEE, per germline (reference sequence). The CDR3 extends over 14 amino acids. This sample is drawn from a study of shared clonotypes between healthy human individuals. A CD45RA+ naive subset and a CD45RA-negative memory subset were split from CD4+ cells. Each sorted subset replicate got 200 ng genomic DNA, roughly 27,000 genomes. Some clones are missing from TCRdb's copy, which holds only in-frame ones; the method was immunoSEQ multiplex PCR. Of some 1 million clones detected, more than 65% appear once; the ten largest clones hold about 1.5%.

The TCR originated in a man between 18 and 29 years old in good health. Material for sequencing was memory CD4+ T cells sorted from blood. Stated subset: CD45RA-negative fraction. This chain joins TRBV5-4 and TRBJ2-2; a possible D gene is TRBD1 (5 bases). As DNA, the CDR3 is TGTGCCAGCAGCCCGGACACAAACACCGGGGAGCTGTTTTTT. It yields the protein CASSPDTNTGELFF.